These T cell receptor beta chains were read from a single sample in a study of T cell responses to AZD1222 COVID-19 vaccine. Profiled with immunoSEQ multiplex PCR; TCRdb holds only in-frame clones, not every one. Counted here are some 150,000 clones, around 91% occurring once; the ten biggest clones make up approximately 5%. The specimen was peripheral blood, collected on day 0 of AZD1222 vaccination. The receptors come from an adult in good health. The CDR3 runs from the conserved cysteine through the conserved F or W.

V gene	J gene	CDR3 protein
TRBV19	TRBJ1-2	CASSPGLGGYGYTF
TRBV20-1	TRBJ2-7	CSARDHYEQYF
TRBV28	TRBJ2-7	CASSPDRIAYEQYF
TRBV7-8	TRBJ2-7	CASSLAVVSYEQYF
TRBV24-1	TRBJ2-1	CATSDGRDNEQFF
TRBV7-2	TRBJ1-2	CASSPQRGAGYTF
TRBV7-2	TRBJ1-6	CASSLVPGQFSPLHF
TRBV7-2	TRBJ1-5	CASSLGLHGSRSPQHF
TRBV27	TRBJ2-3	CASSLTKSSTDTQYF
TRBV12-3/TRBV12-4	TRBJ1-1	CASSFGWDAFF
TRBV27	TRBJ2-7	CASSFGQFYEQYF
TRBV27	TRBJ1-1	CASRTGNTEAFF
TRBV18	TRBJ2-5	CASSPPSSETQYF
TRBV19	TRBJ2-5	CASSGGGGETQYF
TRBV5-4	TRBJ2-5	CASSSRTAQETQYF
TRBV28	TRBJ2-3	CASKDSKKSSTDTQYF
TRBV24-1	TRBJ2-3	CATSDLAGTDTQYF
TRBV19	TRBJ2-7	CASSITSSGGPYEQYF
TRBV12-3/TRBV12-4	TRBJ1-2	CASSSGGNYGYTF
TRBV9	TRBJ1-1	CASSPPSTEAFF
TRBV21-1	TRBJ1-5	CASTQAGAGQPQHF
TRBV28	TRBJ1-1	CASSSGKGEVAEAFF
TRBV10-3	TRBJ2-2	CATGLAEGTGELFF
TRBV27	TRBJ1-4	CASTGGLREKLFF
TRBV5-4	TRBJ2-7	CASSLGGGGPAYEQYF
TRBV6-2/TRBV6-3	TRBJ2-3	CASSLGTAGGYRDTQYF
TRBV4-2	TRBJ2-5	CASSQVAGYQETQYF
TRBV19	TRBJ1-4	CASSIDLYRAYVEEKLFF
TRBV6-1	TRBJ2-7	CASSEGDSSSYEQYF
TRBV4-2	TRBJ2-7	CASSQRLAGEFEQYF
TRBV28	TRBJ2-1	CATQGSYNEQFF
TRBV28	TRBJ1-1	CASSYGPSGTEAFF
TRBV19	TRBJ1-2	CASSLDRGLSGYTF
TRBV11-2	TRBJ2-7	CASSPIWAGDNYEQYF
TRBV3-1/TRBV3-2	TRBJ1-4	CASSQGQGVPNEKLFF